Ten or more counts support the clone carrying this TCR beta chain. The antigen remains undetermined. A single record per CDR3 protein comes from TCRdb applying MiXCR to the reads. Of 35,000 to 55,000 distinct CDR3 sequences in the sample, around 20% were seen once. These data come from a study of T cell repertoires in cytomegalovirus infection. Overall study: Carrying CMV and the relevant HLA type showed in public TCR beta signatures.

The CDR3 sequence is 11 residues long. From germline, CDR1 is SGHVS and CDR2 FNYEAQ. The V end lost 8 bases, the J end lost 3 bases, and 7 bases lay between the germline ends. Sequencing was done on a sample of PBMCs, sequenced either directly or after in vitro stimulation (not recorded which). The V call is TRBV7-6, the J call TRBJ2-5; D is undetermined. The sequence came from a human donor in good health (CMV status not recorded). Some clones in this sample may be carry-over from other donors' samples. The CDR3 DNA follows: TGTGCCAGCGGTTTCGAAGAGACCCAGTACTTC. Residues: CASGFEETQYF.